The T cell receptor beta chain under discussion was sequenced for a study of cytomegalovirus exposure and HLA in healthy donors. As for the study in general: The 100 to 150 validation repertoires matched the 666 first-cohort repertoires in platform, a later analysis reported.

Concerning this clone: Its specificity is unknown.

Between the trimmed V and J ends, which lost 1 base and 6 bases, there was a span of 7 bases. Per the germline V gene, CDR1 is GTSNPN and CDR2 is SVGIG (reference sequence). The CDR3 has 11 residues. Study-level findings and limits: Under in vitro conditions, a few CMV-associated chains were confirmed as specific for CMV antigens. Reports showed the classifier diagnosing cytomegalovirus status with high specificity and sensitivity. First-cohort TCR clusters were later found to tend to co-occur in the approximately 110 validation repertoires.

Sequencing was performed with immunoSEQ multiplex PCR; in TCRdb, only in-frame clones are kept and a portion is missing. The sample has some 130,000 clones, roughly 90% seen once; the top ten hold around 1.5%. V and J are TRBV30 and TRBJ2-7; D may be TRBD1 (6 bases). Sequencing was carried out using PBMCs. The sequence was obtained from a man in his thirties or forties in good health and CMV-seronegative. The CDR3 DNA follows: TGTGCCTGGAGTGAAGGGGGCGAGCAGTACTTC. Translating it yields CAWSEGGEQYF.